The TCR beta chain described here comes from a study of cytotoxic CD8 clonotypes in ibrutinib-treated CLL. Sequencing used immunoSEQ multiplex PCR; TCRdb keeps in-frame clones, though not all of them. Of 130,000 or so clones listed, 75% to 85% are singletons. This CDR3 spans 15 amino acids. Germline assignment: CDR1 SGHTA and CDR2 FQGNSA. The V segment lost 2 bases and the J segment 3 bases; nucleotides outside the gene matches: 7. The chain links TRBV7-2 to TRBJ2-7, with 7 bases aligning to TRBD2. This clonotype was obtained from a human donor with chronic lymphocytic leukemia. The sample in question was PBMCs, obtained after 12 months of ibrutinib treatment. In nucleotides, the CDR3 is TGTGCCAGCAGCTTAAGGCTAGCGGACAACTACGAGCAGTACTTC. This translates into CASSLRLADNYEQYF. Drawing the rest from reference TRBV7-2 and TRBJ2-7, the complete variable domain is GAGVSQSPSNKVTEKGKDVELRCDPISGHTALYWYRQSLGQGLEFLIYFQGNSAPDKSGLPSDRFSAERTGGSVSTLTIQRTQQEDSAVYLCASSLRLADNYEQYFGPGTRLTVT.